This T cell receptor beta chain is from a study of T cell changes during pregnancy in multiple sclerosis (dated by TCRdb to between 2018 and 2020). Notes on the research overall: Changes in the T cell repertoire over the course of pregnancy were examined in this study in women with multiple sclerosis.

Turning to this clone: This receptor's antigen is unknown. Within one base of it there is no much larger clone, and no base qualities were kept.

Preparation of the library involved the immunoSEQ multiplex PCR assay. TCRdb carries this immuneACCESS record with in-frame sequences only. Its versions omit some clonotypes, under half of them owing to an unresolved V gene in the studies checked, with the rest unexplained. This sample holds tens of thousands of clones; 90% to 95% were observed only once. Jointly, the top ten make up around 0.3% of the sample. After removal of 4 bases from V and 7 bases from J, the junction retains 5 bases not matched to a gene. The germline V gene (reference sequence) gives CDR1 as LNHDA and CDR2 as SQIVND. Spanning cysteine to phenylalanine, the CDR3 consists of 14 amino acids. The retained sequence is limited to the CDR3, 42 bases, with the frame set at the first base.

The sequences come from CD4+ T cells from peripheral blood mononuclear cells, collected in the third trimester of pregnancy. The rearranged chain carries TRBV19 and TRBJ1-4, with 8 central nucleotides matching TRBD1. The sequence was collected from a female donor in good health, enrolled as a control in a pregnancy study. The CDR3 reads as follows: CASSRDRQGEKLFF. The nucleotides are TGTGCCAGTAGTAGGGACAGGCAAGGTGAAAAACTGTTTTTT.